Below, 27 T cell receptor beta chains from the same sample are listed, as sequenced in a study of cytomegalovirus exposure and HLA in healthy donors. The PCR had 60 Vbeta and 13 Jbeta primers. TCRdb's table, derived via immunoSEQ multiplex PCR, lists solely in-frame clones and lacks some. The sample holds about 190,000 clones, around 67% seen once. What was sequenced was PBMCs. These TCRs come from a woman under 40 in good health and CMV-seropositive.

This chain uses TRBV7-9 with TRBJ2-4; a possible D gene is TRBD1 (5 bases). The CDR3 has 16 amino acids. CDR1 SEHNR and CDR2 FQNEAQ come from the germline V gene (reference sequence). V lost 4 bases, J lost 3 bases, and 16 bases lay in between. The CDR3 spells CASSSAARVDKNIQYF. DNA of the CDR3: TGTGCCAGCAGCTCGGCAGCCAGGGTGGACAAAAACATTCAGTACTTC.

This clone is a singleton in its sample. V and J are TRBV11-3 and TRBJ2-5; TRBD1 aligns across 8 bases. The J segment lost 0 bases and the V segment lost 2 bases, leaving 2 bases of the junction unmatched. This CDR3 has 15 amino acids. The germline V gene has CDR1 SGHNT and CDR2 YENEEA. The CDR3 region has the DNA TGTGCCAGCAGCTTAAACAGGGGGGACCAAGAGACCCAGTACTTC. The encoded protein is CASSLNRGDQETQYF.

This clone was recorded only once. The CDR3 protein is CASALAGGSDEQYF. DNA of the CDR3: TGCGCCAGCGCCCTCGCGGGGGGTAGCGACGAGCAGTACTTC. This chain joins TRBV5-1 and TRBJ2-7, with 8 bases identical to TRBD2. Germline V gene lookup returns CDR1 SGHRS and CDR2 YFSETQ. Losses at the gene ends were 7 bases for V and 5 bases for J; bases not matched to a gene: 11. The CDR3 runs to 14 residues.

This clone was counted a few times. V is TRBV4-2 and J is TRBJ1-1, with D uncertain. Germline CDR1 and CDR2: LGHNA and YNFKEQ. This CDR3 spans 14 amino acids. Between the trimmed V and J ends, which lost 1 base and 5 bases, there was a span of 11 bases. The CDR3 spells CASSQGSSSTEAFF. The CDR3 coding sequence is TGTGCCAGCAGCCAAGGGAGCTCGTCAACTGAAGCTTTCTTT.

The chain couples TRBV5-1 to TRBJ1-1, with 8 bases aligning to TRBD1. The CDR3 has 15 residues. Trimming removed 5 bases from V and 7 bases from J; junction bases left unmatched: 13. The germline CDR1 and CDR2 sequences are SGHRS and YFSETQ. For the CDR3, the DNA is TGCGCCAGCAGTACCCCGGGACAGGTCAACGTTGAAGCTTTCTTT. Translated, it gives CASSTPGQVNVEAFF.

This clone showed up just once. The chain uses TRBV14 and TRBJ2-5, with a tentative D call TRBD2 (6 bases). V was cut by 6 bases and J by 5 bases, with 13 bases left in between. Germline CDR1 is SGHDN and CDR2 is FVKESK. The CDR3 totals 13 residues. CDR3 nucleotides: TGTGCCAGCAGTCGCGGGGTGTGGGAGACCCAGTACTTC. It codes for CASSRGVWETQYF.

This chain joins TRBV4-1 and TRBJ2-7; TRBD2 agrees at 15 bases. V dropped 3 bases and J dropped 3; count of bases not matched to a gene: 3. The CDR3 extends over 16 amino acids. Per the germline V gene, CDR1 is MGHRA and CDR2 is YSYEKL. The chain's CDR3 is CASSQGLAGGNYEQYF. For the CDR3, the DNA is TGCGCCAGCAGCCAGGGACTAGCGGGAGGCAACTACGAGCAGTACTTC.

This chain joins TRBV7-6 and TRBJ2-5; D is possibly TRBD2 (6 bases). There are 13 residues in the CDR3. V was trimmed by 3 bases and J by 5 bases, leaving 10 bases between them. Germline CDR1 reads SGHVS; CDR2 reads FNYEAQ. CDR3 region: CASSFRAGETQYF. The CDR3 DNA reads TGTGCCAGCAGCTTCAGGGCGGGGGAGACCCAGTACTTC.

CDR3 in DNA: TGTGCCAGCAGTGACTCGACAGGGGGTCCAGATACGCAGTATTTT. Residues: CASSDSTGGPDTQYF. This chain connects TRBV6-4 to TRBJ2-3; 9 bases are a match to TRBD1. The germline V gene has CDR1 MRHNA and CDR2 SNTAGT. The V and J ends lost 0 bases and 4 bases, in that order; junction bases with no gene match: 2. The CDR3 spans 15 residues.

This rearrangement joins TRBV19 to TRBJ1-2, with TRBD1 matching 8 bases. From germline, CDR1 is LNHDA and CDR2 SQIVND (reference sequence). J gave up 4 bases and V 5 bases, and 9 bases lay outside the gene matches. CDR3 length equals 15 residues. The CDR3 DNA follows: TGTGCCAGTAGTTGGGGGACAGGCACCAGCTATGGCTACACCTTC. Its protein product is CASSWGTGTSYGYTF.

The chain has TRBV18 and TRBJ2-7, with D hard to call. The CDR3 sequence is 13 residues long. CDR1 is KGHSH, CDR2 LQKENI, per germline. The ends were cut back, 2 bases at V and 3 bases at J, with 8 bases in the middle. In DNA, the CDR3 is TGTGCCAGCTCACCAGCACAAGACTACGAGCAGTACTTC. Residues: CASSPAQDYEQYF.

The DNA of the CDR3 is TGCGCCAGCAGCTTGGATCAGGGGATGGCTGGCTACACCTTC. It yields the protein CASSLDQGMAGYTF. This rearrangement joins TRBV5-1 to TRBJ1-2, with D possibly being TRBD1 (6 bases). The CDR3 covers 14 residues. The ends were cut back, 0 bases at V and 7 bases at J, with 13 bases in the middle. The germline V gene encodes CDR1 SGHRS and CDR2 YFSETQ. The variable domain in full, completed from reference TRBV5-1 and TRBJ1-2, reads KAGVTQTPRYLIKTRGQQVTLSCSPISGHRSVSWYQQTPGQGLQFLFEYFSETQRNKGNFPGRFSGRQFSNSRSEMNVSTLELGDSALYLCASSLDQGMAGYTFGSGTRLTVV.

This clone was seen just once. This same CDR3 is encoded by further DNA sequences in the sample. The chain employs TRBV7-9 and TRBJ2-5, with 10 bases lining up with TRBD1. CDR1 and CDR2 from the germline V gene are SEHNR and FQNEAQ (reference sequence). The V segment lost 4 bases and the J segment 3 bases; nucleotides outside the gene matches: 2. CDR3 length: 14 residues. The chain's CDR3 is CASSSGTGEETQYF. DNA for the CDR3: TGTGCCAGCAGCTCAGGGACAGGGGAAGAGACCCAGTACTTC.

The chain combines TRBV27 with TRBJ2-1; D gene ambiguous. In germline, CDR1 is MNHEY, CDR2 SMNVEV (reference sequence). V gave up 5 bases and J gave up 9 bases, with 14 bases separating them. The CDR3 runs 13 residues. The chain's CDR3 is CASSGASRVEQFF. The CDR3 DNA is TGTGCCAGCAGTGGAGCCTCGAGAGTTGAGCAGTTCTTC.

The J gene is TRBJ2-7, the V gene TRBV11-2; 11 nucleotides line up with TRBD2. CDR1 SGHAT and CDR2 FQNNGV come from the germline V gene. The CDR3 runs to 15 residues. V lost 5 bases and J lost 2; bases outside the gene matches: 5. The CDR3 here is CASSLGTSGPYEQYF. CDR3 in DNA: TGTGCCAGCAGCCTCGGGACTAGCGGCCCCTACGAGCAGTACTTC.

This clone was picked up a small number of times. The V gene is TRBV19, the J gene TRBJ2-5, with D possibly TRBD2 on 6 matching bases. Trimming removed 4 bases from V and 4 bases from J, with 16 bases in between. Germline values: CDR1 LNHDA, CDR2 SQIVND (reference sequence). The CDR3 contains 15 residues. The DNA for the CDR3 is TGTGCCAGTAGTAGTCCCTCTACCGGGAGAGAGACCCAGTACTTC. Translating it yields CASSSPSTGRETQYF.

This chain uses TRBV6-1 with TRBJ2-6; TRBD1 might be the D (5 bases). The CDR3 sequence is 15 residues long. With 5 bases removed from V and 0 bases from J, the gap between germline ends came to 8 bases. The germline V gene encodes CDR1 MNHNS and CDR2 SASEGT. The CDR3 sequence is CASSRQSSGANVLTF. In DNA form, the CDR3 reads TGTGCCAGCAGTCGACAGTCCTCTGGGGCCAACGTCCTGACTTTC.

This chain connects TRBV5-6 to TRBJ1-5; 9 bases line up with TRBD1. The CDR3 spans 16 residues. CDR1 and CDR2 from the germline V gene are SGHDT and YYEEEE. V shed 4 bases and J 5 bases; nucleotides not matched to a gene: 10. The CDR3 sequence is CASSQSPTGGDQPQHF. For the CDR3, the DNA is TGTGCCAGCAGCCAATCCCCCACAGGGGGCGATCAGCCCCAGCATTTT.

The gene calls are TRBV5-8 and TRBJ1-1; 8 bases are shared with TRBD1. The CDR3 covers 13 residues. V gave up 10 bases and J gave up 11 bases; unmatched junction bases: 16. The germline V gene has CDR1 SGHTS and CDR2 YDEGEE. CDR3 sequence reads: CAAPPPTGVFAFF. The CDR3 DNA sequence: TGTGCCGCCCCCCCTCCGACAGGGGTTTTCGCTTTCTTT.

V gene TRBV7-9 combines with J gene TRBJ2-3, with 12 positions matching TRBD1. This CDR3 has 17 amino acids. In germline, CDR1 is SEHNR, CDR2 FQNEAQ (reference sequence). V was clipped by 1 base and J by 6 bases; unmatched bases: 8. The CDR3 nucleotides are TGTGCCAGCAGCTTAGGTGGGGGGACAGGGGGCGCGGATACGCAGTATTTT. Protein: CASSLGGGTGGADTQYF.

The chain employs TRBV6-6 and TRBJ1-2, with TRBD1 matching 7 bases. The V gene's germline CDR1 is MNHNY and CDR2 SVGAGI (reference sequence). Unmatched junction bases numbered 6, after V lost 6 bases and J lost 5 bases. CDR3 size: 13 residues. In DNA, the CDR3 is TGTGCCAGCAGCGACAGGGAACGATATGGCTACACCTTC. It is translated as CASSDRERYGYTF.

In the case of this clone: One junction end disagrees with the germline gene, perhaps due to a read error. The sample contains more than one DNA sequence encoding this CDR3. The chain employs TRBV27 and TRBJ2-2; TRBD1 agrees at 12 bases. The CDR3 runs 16 residues. Germline lookup yields CDR1 MNHEY and CDR2 SMNVEV (reference sequence). The CDR3 spells CASSTSGTGGTGELFF. The DNA for the CDR3 is TGTGCCAGCAGCACCTCTGGGACAGGGGGCACCGGGGAGTTGTTTTTT.

The chain has TRBV5-1 and TRBJ2-3, with TRBD2 matching over 7 bases. CDR1 and CDR2 (germline): SGHRS, YFSETQ. This CDR3 has 15 residues. V was clipped by 4 bases and J by 1 base; unmatched bases: 6. The CDR3 DNA is TGCGCCAGCAGCCCGGGCACTAGCGGCACAGATACGCAGTATTTT. Amino acids: CASSPGTSGTDTQYF.

V is TRBV12-2 and J is TRBJ2-7; TRBD2 is the table's D call and was not checked against the DNA. TRBV12-2 is listed as a pseudogene. The CDR3 runs to 15 residues. The CDR3 DNA follows: TGTGCAAGTCGAGTCCGACTAGCTAGGATCCACGAGCAGTACTTC. Protein product: CASRVRLARIHEQYF.

The chain couples TRBV19 to TRBJ1-1; no clear D. Looked up from germline, CDR1 is LNHDA and CDR2 is SQIVND (reference sequence). The CDR3 spans 14 residues. V lost 11 bases, J lost 1 base, and 17 bases lay in between. CDR3 residues: CASRPLRENTEAFF. The DNA for the CDR3 is TGTGCCTCTCGACCGCTGAGGGAGAACACTGAAGCTTTCTTT.

The V and J genes are TRBV28 and TRBJ2-7, with a possible D match to TRBD1 (5 bases). The CDR3 has 10 residues. V shed 6 bases and J shed 7 bases, with 7 bases lying between them. Germline loops: CDR1 MDHEN, CDR2 SYDVKM. The CDR3 loop reads CASSRQEQYF. CDR3 in DNA: TGTGCCAGCAGCCGACAGGAGCAGTACTTC.

The chain carries TRBV21-1 and TRBJ2-7; the table names TRBD1, a call not compared with the DNA. TRBV21-1 is marked as a pseudogene. The CDR3 has 15 amino acids. Here the CDR3 reads CASSNLGTHSYEQYF. The CDR3 nucleotides are TGTGCCAGCAGCAATCTTGGCACCCACTCCTACGAGCAGTACTTC.